Presented here are 15 T cell receptor beta chains from one specimen sequenced in a study of T cells of healthy individuals. MiXCR was run by TCRdb on the 5' RACE reads, yielding one entry per CDR3 protein. The table lists about 96,000 distinct CDR3 sequences, approximately 15% of them singletons, with 6% to 8% in the top ten. Source of these receptors: a human donor in good health.

This clonotype was counted between two and nine times. CDR3 sequence (DNA): TGCGCCAGCAGCTTGTTTAAGGGGAGATACGAGCAGTACTTC. Translated, it gives CASSLFKGRYEQYF. This sequence joins TRBV5-1 and TRBJ2-7; possibly TRBD1 or TRBD2 for D (5 bases each). Germline-derived CDR1 and CDR2 are SGHRS and YFSETQ. V was clipped by 1 base and J by 4 bases, with 12 bases between them. The CDR3 runs to 14 residues.

This clonotype appeared a few times. V usage is TRBV5-1 and J usage is TRBJ1-6, with 7 bases matching TRBD1. This CDR3 is built from 15 residues. The V and J ends lost 4 bases and 5 bases, in that order; junction bases with no gene match: 6. In germline, CDR1 is SGHRS, CDR2 YFSETQ. CDR3 DNA: TGCGCCAGCAGCAGGGACAGTCTGAATAATTCACCCCTCCACTTT. Its translation is CASSRDSLNNSPLHF.

This clonotype was counted between two and nine times. In nucleotides, the CDR3 is TGTGCCAGCTCACCCCGGGACATGAACACCGGGGAGCTGTTTTTT. Translation gives CASSPRDMNTGELFF. This sequence joins TRBV18 and TRBJ2-2, with TRBD1 as a possible D gene (6 bases). With 3 bases removed from V and 1 base from J, the gap between germline ends came to 9 bases. CDR3 length: 15 amino acids. Per the germline V gene, CDR1 is KGHSH and CDR2 is LQKENI.

This clonotype was seen a handful of times. This chain connects TRBV28 to TRBJ2-5, with D possibly TRBD2 on 5 matching bases. The CDR3 is made up of 17 amino acids. Trimming took 5 bases from V and 3 from J, leaving 22 bases between them. In germline, CDR1 is MDHEN, CDR2 SYDVKM. DNA for the CDR3: TGTGCCAGCAGTGAGGGAGCAGGACGAGGTGGGAAAGAGACCCAGTACTTC. Protein sequence: CASSEGAGRGGKETQYF.

This clonotype was detected many times. V usage is TRBV4-2 and J usage is TRBJ2-3; 8 nucleotides line up with TRBD2. Losses at the gene ends were 3 bases for V and 4 bases for J; bases not matched to a gene: 6. This CDR3 spans 15 amino acids. CDR1 LGHNA and CDR2 YNFKEQ come from the germline V gene. CDR3 sequence reads: CASSHTGGAADTQYF. The CDR3, as DNA: TGTGCCAGCAGCCATACCGGGGGGGCCGCAGATACGCAGTATTTT.

This clonotype was recorded a few times. The V and J genes are TRBV19 and TRBJ1-4, with unresolved D. CDR3 size: 14 residues. Trimming shortened V by 7 bases and J by 8 bases, and 17 bases separated the two germline ends. Germline CDR1 is LNHDA and CDR2 is SQIVND (reference sequence). The CDR3 sequence: CASKYSTPREKLFF. The CDR3 region has the DNA TGTGCCAGTAAATACAGTACTCCGCGGGAAAAACTGTTTTTT.

This clonotype was recorded only once. The chain recombines TRBV10-3 with TRBJ2-3; D remains ambiguous. V was trimmed by 4 bases and J by 0 bases, leaving 11 bases between them. Germline CDR1 and CDR2: ENHRY and SYGVKD. The CDR3 spans 15 residues. CDR3 coding DNA: TGTGCCATCAGTGGGTTACTGAGGAGCACAGATACGCAGTATTTT. Encoded protein: CAISGLLRSTDTQYF.

This clonotype was observed many times. This sequence joins TRBV18 and TRBJ1-1, with a tentative D call TRBD1 (5 bases). The CDR3 sequence is 15 residues long. Germline-derived CDR1 and CDR2 are KGHSH and LQKENI. With 2 bases removed from V and 5 bases from J, the gap between germline ends came to 15 bases. The CDR3 sequence: CASSPTPGQGTEAFF. For the CDR3, the DNA is TGTGCCAGCTCACCAACTCCAGGGCAAGGAACTGAAGCTTTCTTT.

J is TRBJ2-1 and V is TRBV5-1, with 8 bases aligning to TRBD1. CDR3 length equals 15 residues. CDR1 and CDR2 from the germline V gene are SGHRS and YFSETQ. Unmatched junction bases numbered 4, after V lost 4 bases and J lost 1 base. The CDR3 DNA reads TGCGCCAGCAGCGTGGACAGGGCATCCTACAATGAGCAGTTCTTC. It translates to CASSVDRASYNEQFF.

This clonotype was counted many times. The rearrangement joins TRBV5-1 to TRBJ2-7; D is undetermined. The CDR3 sequence is 15 residues long. V lost 0 bases, J lost 3 bases, and 13 bases lay in between. CDR1 and CDR2 from the germline V gene are SGHRS and YFSETQ. This chain's CDR3 is CASSLDPGTVYEQYF. Written as DNA, the CDR3 is TGCGCCAGCAGCTTGGACCCGGGTACAGTCTACGAGCAGTACTTC.

This rearrangement joins TRBV2 to TRBJ2-1; D is possibly TRBD1 (6 bases). This CDR3 has 12 residues. The V end lost 6 bases, the J end lost 7 bases, and 10 bases lay between the germline ends. Germline V gene data show CDR1 as SNHLY and CDR2 as FYNNEI. The CDR3 bases are TGTGCCAGCAGCAGGGGCCAAAATGAGCAGTTCTTC. As protein: CASSRGQNEQFF.

This clonotype was seen a few times. The V gene is TRBV4-3, the J gene TRBJ2-5, with D perhaps matching TRBD2 (6 bases). CDR1 is LGHNA, CDR2 YSLEER, per germline. The CDR3 is made up of 15 amino acids. V shed 0 bases and J shed 5 bases, with 13 bases lying between them. In DNA, the CDR3 is TGCGCCAGCAGCCAAGATGGTCGCCTAGCGGAGACCCAGTACTTC. Amino acids: CASSQDGRLAETQYF.

This clonotype appeared a few times. The chain couples TRBV7-9 to TRBJ2-1, with 8 bases identical to TRBD2. Germline assignment: CDR1 SEHNR and CDR2 FQNEAQ (reference sequence). The CDR3 is 16 residues long. V lost 3 bases to trimming and J lost 0 bases; unmatched junction nucleotides: 4. CDR3 region: CASSFTSGRSYNEQFF. DNA of the CDR3: TGTGCCAGCAGCTTTACTAGCGGCCGCTCCTACAATGAGCAGTTCTTC.

The sample holds many counts of this clonotype. V usage is TRBV20-1 and J usage is TRBJ1-6; D is unresolved. The germline CDR1 and CDR2 sequences are DFQATT and SNEGSKA (reference sequence). Between the trimmed V and J ends, which lost 0 bases and 7 bases, there was a span of 13 bases. The CDR3 contains 15 residues. The CDR3 is CSARDAAKANSPLHF. CDR3 sequence (DNA): TGCAGTGCTAGAGATGCGGCGAAGGCAAATTCACCCCTCCACTTT.

This clonotype was seen a handful of times. This rearrangement joins TRBV9 to TRBJ2-6, with D uncertain. CDR1 is SGDLS, CDR2 YYNGEE, per germline. This CDR3 region has 15 residues. The germline V and J ends were trimmed by 3 bases and 0 bases, with 7 bases remaining between them. The CDR3 loop is CASSGTGSGANVLTF. The CDR3 DNA reads as TGTGCCAGCAGCGGGACGGGCTCTGGGGCCAACGTCCTGACTTTC. The complete variable domain, with remaining parts taken from reference TRBV9 and TRBJ2-6, reads DSGVTQTPKHLITATGQRVTLRCSPRSGDLSVYWYQQSLDQGLQFLIQYYNGEERAKGNILERFSAQQFPDLHSELNLSSLELGDSALYFCASSGTGSGANVLTFGAGSRLTVL.